Each of the 4 T cell receptor beta chains below was sequenced from the same sample in a study of CD8 T cells in Susac syndrome. A quantity of about 0.5 to 1 ug RNA underwent reverse transcription using random hexamers. TCRdb called the immunoSEQ multiplex PCR reads again in MiXCR, with one record for every CDR3 protein. The sample comprises 130,000 or so distinct CDR3 sequences, about 95% of which are singletons, and 0.098% rests with the top ten. Sample: CD4+ T cells from PBMCs. The source of these receptors is a human donor in good health.

This clonotype appeared once. The V call is TRBV7-2, the J call TRBJ2-3, with D perhaps matching TRBD2 (6 bases). The CDR3 is 15 residues long. Trimming took off 3 bases at V and 3 bases at J, with 13 bases between the two ends. Germline V gene sequence: CDR1 SGHTA, CDR2 FQGNSA. CDR3 DNA: TGTGCCAGCAGCTTTAAGGGACTCTCTACAGATACGCAGTATTTT. Translating gives CASSFKGLSTDTQYF.

The genes are TRBV3-1 and TRBJ2-5; D is perhaps TRBD2 (7 bases). Germline-derived CDR1 and CDR2 are LGHDT and YNNKEL (reference sequence). Deletions cut 2 bases from V and 5 bases from J, with 15 bases between. The CDR3 is made up of 15 amino acids. The CDR3 sequence: CASSQNRGAEETQYF. The CDR3 DNA follows: TGTGCCAGCAGCCAAAATCGGGGGGCGGAGGAGACCCAGTACTTC.

V usage is TRBV6-2 or TRBV6-3 and J usage is TRBJ2-7; either TRBD1 or TRBD2 may supply D (5 bases each). The V end was cut by 0 bases, the J end by 12 bases, with 15 bases between. There are 13 residues in the CDR3. The V gene's germline CDR1 is MNHEY and CDR2 SVGEGT. CDR3 DNA: TGTGCCAGCAGTTACTCTCTAGCCCCGAGGGGGTACTTC. Encoded protein: CASSYSLAPRGYF.

The chain joins TRBV11-2 to TRBJ2-1; 7 nucleotides align to TRBD2. The length of the CDR3 is 14 residues. Trimming at V came to 4 bases and at J to 5 bases, leaving 5 bases not matched to a gene. Germline V gene data show CDR1 as SGHAT and CDR2 as FQNNGV. The CDR3 DNA reads as TGTGCCAGCAGCTCGAGACTAGCCCACAATGAGCAGTTCTTC. Its protein product is CASSSRLAHNEQFF.